Listed below are T cell receptor beta chains from one sample, sequenced in a study of PD-1 blockade in classical Hodgkin lymphoma. TCRdb keeps only in-frame clones here, not all; method: immunoSEQ multiplex PCR. Among about 47,000 clones, roughly three quarters were seen once, and the ten largest hold 19%. The material sequenced was peripheral blood mononuclear cells (PBMCs), taken before the fourth cycle of nivolumab. These receptors came from a human donor with classical Hodgkin lymphoma. Each CDR3 is given with its conserved first and last residue. Each record gives: clone size, D gene, V gene, J gene, CDR3 protein, CDR3 DNA. A D gene is named only where the DNA matches it firmly. Size values are once, few and many counts, or a class for expanded clones, and some rows have none.

clone size: -; D gene: -; V gene: TRBV19; J gene: TRBJ1-2; CDR3 protein: CASNSLGRGGYTF; CDR3 DNA: TGTGCCAGTAACTCATTAGGAAGGGGAGGCTACACCTTC
clone size: -; D gene: -; V gene: TRBV6-5; J gene: TRBJ2-2; CDR3 protein: CASINTGYGPGELFF; CDR3 DNA: TGTGCCAGCATCAACACAGGGTACGGCCCCGGGGAGCTGTTTTTT
clone size: once; D gene: -; V gene: TRBV7-3; J gene: TRBJ2-1; CDR3 protein: CASSLSGGMINSYNEQFF; CDR3 DNA: TGTGCCAGCAGCTTAAGCGGCGGGATGATTAATTCCTACAATGAGCAGTTCTTC
clone size: -; D gene: -; V gene: TRBV10-3; J gene: TRBJ2-3; CDR3 protein: CAISEAIPDTQYF; CDR3 DNA: TGTGCCATCAGTGAGGCTATTCCAGATACGCAGTATTTT
clone size: -; D gene: -; V gene: TRBV2; J gene: TRBJ2-2; CDR3 protein: CASKGSLNTGELFF; CDR3 DNA: TGTGCCAGCAAGGGCAGCCTTAACACCGGGGAGCTGTTTTTT
clone size: -; D gene: TRBD2; V gene: TRBV30; J gene: TRBJ2-1; CDR3 protein: CAWSRLASYNEQFF; CDR3 DNA: TGTGCCTGGAGCCGACTAGCGTCATACAATGAGCAGTTCTTC
clone size: -; D gene: -; V gene: TRBV28; J gene: TRBJ1-2; CDR3 protein: CASSLSLEQDGYTF; CDR3 DNA: TGTGCCAGCAGTTTATCCCTTGAACAGGATGGCTACACCTTC
clone size: once; D gene: -; V gene: TRBV19; J gene: TRBJ1-2; CDR3 protein: CASRIDERGGYTF; CDR3 DNA: TGTGCCAGTAGAATAGACGAAAGGGGTGGCTACACCTTC
clone size: -; D gene: TRBD2; V gene: TRBV10-2; J gene: TRBJ2-1; CDR3 protein: CASSMGLANEQFF; CDR3 DNA: TGCGCCAGCAGCATGGGACTAGCGAATGAGCAGTTCTTC
clone size: -; D gene: -; V gene: TRBV10-2; J gene: TRBJ1-1; CDR3 protein: CASSGGNTEAFF; CDR3 DNA: TGCGCCAGCAGTGGAGGGAACACTGAAGCTTTCTTT
clone size: -; D gene: -; V gene: TRBV29-1; J gene: TRBJ1-5; CDR3 protein: CSVRQGDQPQHF; CDR3 DNA: TGCAGCGTTCGGCAGGGCGATCAGCCCCAGCATTTT
clone size: -; D gene: -; V gene: TRBV10-2; J gene: TRBJ2-7; CDR3 protein: CASGRDTDYEQYF; CDR3 DNA: TGCGCCAGCGGGCGGGACACGGACTACGAGCAGTACTTC
clone size: -; D gene: -; V gene: TRBV11-3; J gene: TRBJ2-1; CDR3 protein: CASSLGTKRSYNEQFF; CDR3 DNA: TGTGCCAGCAGCTTAGGGACTAAGCGCTCCTACAATGAGCAGTTCTTC
clone size: few; D gene: -; V gene: TRBV9; J gene: TRBJ1-1; CDR3 protein: CASSAGLVNTEAFF; CDR3 DNA: TGTGCCAGCAGCGCGGGACTGGTGAACACTGAAGCTTTCTTT
clone size: -; D gene: -; V gene: TRBV19; J gene: TRBJ2-5; CDR3 protein: CASSGLPGERETQYF; CDR3 DNA: TGTGCCAGTAGTGGATTACCAGGGGAAAGAGAGACCCAGTACTTC
clone size: -; D gene: -; V gene: TRBV6-6; J gene: TRBJ1-2; CDR3 protein: CATTGGAVRDYGYTF; CDR3 DNA: TGTGCCACTACGGGGGGGGCAGTAAGGGACTATGGCTACACCTTC
clone size: -; D gene: TRBD1; V gene: TRBV30; J gene: TRBJ2-7; CDR3 protein: CAWSLGTVSYEQYF; CDR3 DNA: TGTGCCTGGAGTCTAGGGACAGTCTCCTACGAGCAGTACTTC
clone size: -; D gene: -; V gene: TRBV4-2; J gene: TRBJ1-3; CDR3 protein: CASSQGSQRNYGNTIYF; CDR3 DNA: TGTGCCAGCAGCCAAGGTTCTCAGAGGAATTATGGAAACACCATATATTTT
clone size: -; D gene: -; V gene: TRBV2; J gene: TRBJ2-2; CDR3 protein: CASRGQVDTGELFF; CDR3 DNA: TGTGCCAGCAGGGGGCAGGTAGACACCGGGGAGCTGTTTTTT